These 10 T cell receptor beta chains came from one sample sequenced in a study of T-cell reconstitution after alpha-beta-depleted transplantation in children. Study findings and constraints: T-cell counts and diversity were attributed mostly to newly produced T cells one year after transplant.

Antigens for these TCRs are unknown. It was with unique molecular identifiers that the TCRbeta library was prepared. TCRdb reprocessed the PCR reads with MiXCR, giving one entry per CDR3 protein. Of about 300,000 distinct CDR3 sequences listed, about 7.3% were seen once; the top ten hold approximately 8.6%. This sample comprised peripheral blood, obtained 360 days after TCRalphabeta/CD19-depleted stem cell transplant. These receptors all come from a female patient between 2 and 15 years old who had a stem cell transplant for Fanconi anemia, so the T cells may come from the graft donor.

The rearrangement joins TRBV13 to TRBJ2-3, with D possibly being TRBD1 or TRBD2 (5 bases each). Per germline, CDR1 PRHDT and CDR2 FYEKMQ (reference sequence). Trimming removed 4 bases at V and 10 bases at J, with 12 bases between. This CDR3 region has 12 residues. The CDR3 nucleotides are TGTGCCAGCAGCTCCCGGGACCATGCGCAGTATTTT. Protein sequence: CASSSRDHAQYF.

The gene calls are TRBV9 and TRBJ2-1, with 9 bases identical to TRBD2. V was pared by 3 bases and J by 7 bases, with 8 bases of the junction left unmatched. The CDR3 contains 15 residues. CDR1 is SGDLS and CDR2 is YYNGEE in the germline V gene. The CDR3 DNA is TGTGCCAGCAGCGCCGCCGGGACTAGCAGAAATGAGCAGTTCTTC. Its protein product is CASSAAGTSRNEQFF.

In this sample, this clonotype turned up many times. The chain uses TRBV9 and TRBJ2-2, with unresolved D. CDR3 length: 13 residues. The V gene lost 3 bases and the J gene lost 6 bases, with 9 bases spanning the gap. Germline-derived CDR1 and CDR2 are SGDLS and YYNGEE. Here the CDR3 DNA reads TGTGCCAGCAGCGCGCAGGTCGCCGGGGAGCTGTTTTTT. As protein: CASSAQVAGELFF.

This clonotype was counted ten times or more. This chain connects TRBV20-1 to TRBJ2-1, with TRBD2 matching over 10 bases. The CDR3 extends over 15 amino acids. Trimming at V came to 0 bases and at J to 5 bases, leaving 4 bases not matched to a gene. Per the germline V gene, CDR1 is DFQATT and CDR2 is SNEGSKA (reference sequence). CDR3 protein: CSAREASGGNNEQFF. The CDR3 DNA reads as TGCAGTGCTAGAGAGGCTAGCGGGGGCAACAATGAGCAGTTCTTC.

This clonotype was counted between two and nine times. V usage is TRBV9 and J usage is TRBJ2-7; TRBD1 aligns across 11 bases. The CDR3 has 14 amino acids. CDR1 SGDLS and CDR2 YYNGEE come from the germline V gene. V shed 3 bases, J shed 5 bases, and the junction held 4 bases outside the gene matches. CDR3 region: CASSAGTGGNEQYF. In DNA, the CDR3 is TGTGCCAGCAGCGCCGGGACAGGGGGAAACGAGCAGTACTTC. Full variable domain (rest looked up from reference TRBV9 and TRBJ2-7): DSGVTQTPKHLITATGQRVTLRCSPRSGDLSVYWYQQSLDQGLQFLIQYYNGEERAKGNILERFSAQQFPDLHSELNLSSLELGDSALYFCASSAGTGGNEQYFGPGTRLTVT.

This clonotype was observed many times. DNA for the CDR3: TGTGCCAGCAGTCGAGGGACTAGCGGGAGAACCACAGATACGCAGTATTTT. Residues: CASSRGTSGRTTDTQYF. The chain links TRBV7-3 to TRBJ2-3; 14 nucleotides agree with TRBD2. CDR3 length: 17 amino acids. V trimming: 6 bases; J trimming: 2 bases; junction bases outside the gene matches: 7. Germline assignment: CDR1 SGHTA and CDR2 FQGTGA.

The table lists this clonotype with many counts. CDR3 loop: CASMRGEGTDTQYF. CDR3 DNA sequence: TGTGCCAGCATGAGGGGTGAGGGCACAGATACGCAGTATTTT. The V and J genes are TRBV6-1 and TRBJ2-3; D is tentatively TRBD1 or TRBD2 (5 bases each). Trimming left V 7 bases short and J 1 base short, with 12 bases between. The CDR3 covers 14 residues. Germline CDR1 MNHNS, CDR2 SASEGT.

In this sample, this clonotype turned up many times. This chain uses TRBV7-9 with TRBJ2-2; TRBD2 is a possible D gene (6 bases). CDR1 is SEHNR and CDR2 is FQNEAQ in the germline V gene (reference sequence). Trimming removed 5 bases from V and 3 bases from J, with 13 bases in between. The CDR3 extends over 15 amino acids. This CDR3 is CASSAGLPHTGELFF. DNA of the CDR3: TGTGCCAGCAGCGCGGGACTGCCCCACACCGGGGAGCTGTTTTTT.

This clonotype has just a few counts. The chain links TRBV6-5 to TRBJ1-2; the D is unclear. This CDR3 is built from 14 residues. Per the germline V gene, CDR1 is MNHEY and CDR2 is SVGAGI. Trimming took 7 bases from V and 4 from J, leaving 16 bases between them. DNA for the CDR3: TGTGCCAGCATTTTACGGGCAGGAGTCTATGGCTACACCTTC. Translating gives CASILRAGVYGYTF.

As regards this clonotype: The conserved phenylalanine or tryptophan is not found at the CDR3 terminus, so this likely reflects a read error. The V call is TRBV19, the J call TRBJ1-5; tentatively, D is TRBD1 (6 bases). V was clipped by 3 bases and J by 4 bases, with 13 bases between them. The CDR3 runs 15 residues. Germline-derived CDR1 and CDR2 are LNHDA and SQIVND (reference sequence). CDR3 nucleotide sequence: TGTGCCAGTAGTATCGCAGGGGAGATTAATCAGCCCCAGCATTAT. Translation gives CASSIAGEINQPQHY.